One and the same sample provided the 27 T cell receptor beta chains below, sequenced in a study of blood T cells in healthy people across ages. Sample-barcoded 5' priming and a J-beta primer mix drove a second PCR of about 6 to 12 cycles. Each CDR3 protein is one row after TCRdb ran MiXCR on the 5' RACE reads. The sample lists around 650,000 distinct CDR3 sequences; approximately 40% were seen once. The specimen sequenced was blood. These receptors were taken from an older man in good health.

The chain carries TRBV24-1 and TRBJ2-6, with D possibly TRBD2 on 6 matching bases. This CDR3 region has 17 residues. Germline V gene lookup returns CDR1 KGHDR and CDR2 SFDVKD. Between the trimmed V and J ends, which lost 3 bases and 2 bases, there was a span of 13 bases. The CDR3 DNA reads TGTGCCACCAGTGATGGAGGGAGGCTGGCTGGGGCCAACGTCCTGACTTTC. It encodes CATSDGGRLAGANVLTF.

This clonotype was recorded many times. The CDR3 loop is CASSLSRTGGVEQFF. As DNA, the CDR3 is TGTGCCAGCAGTTTATCGAGGACAGGGGGCGTTGAGCAGTTCTTC. The genes are TRBV28 and TRBJ2-1; 11 bases align to TRBD1. Germline V CDR1 and CDR2: MDHEN, SYDVKM. CDR3 length: 15 amino acids. After removal of 1 base from V and 9 bases from J, the junction contained 5 bases not matched to a gene.

CDR3: CASSLGTDRAGHEQYF. CDR3 nucleotides: TGTGCCAGCAGCTTAGGTACGGACAGGGCGGGCCACGAGCAGTACTTC. The chain joins TRBV7-2 to TRBJ2-5, with 8 bases matching TRBD1. The DNA matches TRBJ2-7 better at its end, which makes the J call doubtful. The length of the CDR3 is 16 residues. Germline V gene data show CDR1 as SGHTA and CDR2 as FQGNSA.

In this sample, this clonotype turned up a few times. The rearrangement uses TRBV20-1 and TRBJ2-1, with D tentatively TRBD1 (5 bases). The CDR3 is made up of 14 amino acids. Trimming removed 3 bases at V and 5 bases at J, with 14 bases between. The germline V gene encodes CDR1 DFQATT and CDR2 SNEGSKA (reference sequence). For the CDR3, the DNA is TGCAGTGCTAGTAGCAGGACAACCCACAATGAGCAGTTCTTC. Translated: CSASSRTTHNEQFF.

This clonotype was seen ten or more times. The V and J genes are TRBV24-1 and TRBJ2-1; D perhaps matches TRBD1 (6 bases). CDR3 length: 16 amino acids. Looked up from germline, CDR1 is KGHDR and CDR2 is SFDVKD. The ends were cut back, 4 bases at V and 9 bases at J, with 21 bases in the middle. The CDR3 DNA follows: TGTGCCACCAGTGACCCTACCGGGACATCCTATGGTGAGCAGTTCTTC. The encoded protein is CATSDPTGTSYGEQFF.

This clonotype was observed a handful of times. The genes are TRBV6-6 and TRBJ2-7; 7 bases line up with TRBD2. Germline CDR1 and CDR2: MNHNY and SVGAGI (reference sequence). CDR3 length: 15 residues. Unmatched junction bases numbered 12, after V lost 6 bases and J lost 4 bases. This CDR3 reads CASRSSFAGVYEQYF. CDR3 DNA sequence: TGTGCCAGCAGATCCTCTTTTGCGGGAGTTTACGAGCAGTACTTC.

This clonotype showed up just a few times. This rearrangement joins TRBV10-2 to TRBJ2-5; TRBD1 might be the D (6 bases). The CDR3 sequence is 14 residues long. V lost 3 bases and J 1 base, leaving 9 bases between the germline ends. Germline-derived CDR1 and CDR2 are WSHSY and SAAADI. For the CDR3, the DNA is TGCGCCAGCAGTGAAAGGGGGTCCCAAGAGACCCAGTACTTC. Its translation: CASSERGSQETQYF.

This clonotype was picked up a small number of times. The chain is built from TRBV10-2 and TRBJ2-7, with 8 bases lining up with TRBD2. Per the germline V gene, CDR1 is WSHSY and CDR2 is SAAADI. The ends lost 10 bases at V and 0 bases at J; junction bases unmatched: 8. The CDR3 contains 14 residues. The CDR3 here is CATRGLGSSYEQYF. The DNA of the CDR3 is TGCGCCACACGGGGACTAGGAAGCTCCTACGAGCAGTACTTC.

The rearrangement uses TRBV3-1 and TRBJ2-5, with 7 bases that match TRBD2. Trimming removed 1 base from V and 3 bases from J; junction bases left unmatched: 5. The germline CDR1 and CDR2 sequences are LGHDT and YNNKEL (reference sequence). The CDR3 length is 15 residues. CDR3 in amino acids: CASSQVASGEETQYF. The CDR3 DNA is TGTGCCAGCAGCCAAGTGGCTAGCGGAGAAGAGACCCAGTACTTC.

This clonotype was counted ten times or more. This sequence joins TRBV7-3 and TRBJ2-3, with D perhaps matching TRBD2 (6 bases). Germline V gene sequence: CDR1 SGHTA, CDR2 FQGTGA. CDR3 length: 14 amino acids. V lost 2 bases and J lost 0, with 6 bases in between. The CDR3 DNA reads TGTGCCAGCAGCTTAGGGACTAGCACAGATACGCAGTATTTT. It yields the protein CASSLGTSTDTQYF.

The chain joins TRBV20-1 to TRBJ2-5, with a tentative D call TRBD1 (5 bases). This CDR3 has 14 residues. CDR1 is DFQATT and CDR2 is SNEGSKA in the germline V gene (reference sequence). Trimming shortened V by 0 bases and J by 7 bases, and 15 bases separated the two germline ends. DNA of the CDR3: TGCAGTGCTAGAGATCTGACAGCGTCGCGGACCCAGTACTTC. It codes for CSARDLTASRTQYF.

This clonotype was detected only a few times. The rearrangement uses TRBV12-3 or TRBV12-4 and TRBJ2-7, with TRBD2 matching over 10 bases. V was pared by 5 bases and J by 6 bases, with 10 bases of the junction left unmatched. The CDR3 loop spans 15 amino acids. The CDR3 DNA is TGTGCCAGCAGTCTAGGGTCTAGCGGGAGTCTCGAGCAGTACTTC. Amino acids: CASSLGSSGSLEQYF.

In its sample, this clonotype was seen many times. One end of the junction is discordant with germline, which a read error may explain. This sequence joins TRBV5-1 and TRBJ2-2; TRBD2 matches at 8 bases. This CDR3 region has 14 residues. Germline V gene data show CDR1 as SGHRS and CDR2 as YFSETQ. The chain's CDR3 is CASSLAGNTGELFF. CDR3 DNA: TGTGCCAGCAGCTTAGCGGGAAACACCGGGGAGCTGTTTTTT. The full variable domain, rest sourced from reference TRBV5-1 and TRBJ2-2, is KAGVTQTPRYLIKTRGQQVTLSCSPISGHRSVSWYQQTPGQGLQFLFEYFSETQRNKGNFPGRFSGRQFSNSRSEMNVSTLELGDSALYLCASSLAGNTGELFFGEGSRLTVL.

The gene calls are TRBV12-3 or TRBV12-4 and TRBJ2-1; maybe TRBD2 (7 bases). The CDR3 has 15 residues. Trimming pared 6 bases from V and 10 bases from J, leaving 22 bases between. CDR3 amino acids: CASSREGGGMSEQFF. The CDR3 DNA reads as TGTGCCAGCAGCCGCGAGGGGGGGGGAATGAGCGAGCAGTTCTTC.

This clonotype has a handful of counts. The chain couples TRBV20-1 to TRBJ2-3; 9 bases are a match to TRBD1. V trimming: 6 bases; J trimming: 4 bases; junction bases outside the gene matches: 11. The CDR3 runs to 15 residues. Germline CDR1 and CDR2: DFQATT and SNEGSKA (reference sequence). In nucleotides, the CDR3 is TGCAGTGCCACTGACAGGGGGGTAATGGCAGATACGCAGTATTTT. Translating it yields CSATDRGVMADTQYF.

V usage is TRBV20-1 and J usage is TRBJ1-2, with 10 bases lining up with TRBD1. Looked up from germline, CDR1 is DFQATT and CDR2 is SNEGSKA (reference sequence). V lost 1 base to trimming and J lost 7 bases; unmatched junction nucleotides: 6. The CDR3 has 14 residues. The CDR3 region is CSARAQTGGGGYTF. The CDR3 coding sequence is TGCAGTGCTAGAGCCCAGACAGGGGGCGGTGGCTACACCTTC.

Remarks on this clonotype: A much more abundant neighbour one base away suggests this may be a read error. The chain has TRBV7-2 and TRBJ2-1, with TRBD2 identical over 9 bases. Losses at the gene ends were 5 bases for V and 10 bases for J; bases not matched to a gene: 15. Germline assignment: CDR1 SGHTA and CDR2 FQGNSA. This CDR3 has 16 amino acids. The CDR3 nucleotides are TGTGCCAGCAGCCTCCAAGGGGCGGGGGGGTCCTACGAGCAGTTCTTC. It encodes CASSLQGAGGSYEQFF. The variable domain in full, completed from reference TRBV7-2 and TRBJ2-1, reads GAGVSQSPSNKVTEKGKDVELRCDPISGHTALYWYRQSLGQGLEFLIYFQGNSAPDKSGLPSDRFSAERTGGSVSTLTIQRTQQEDSAVYLCASSLQGAGGSYEQFFGPGTRLTVL.

The V gene is TRBV6-5, the J gene TRBJ2-7; 7 nucleotides match TRBD1. This CDR3 is built from 13 residues. Trimming removed 6 bases from V and 7 bases from J; junction bases left unmatched: 9. Germline V gene lookup returns CDR1 MNHEY and CDR2 SVGAGI. The CDR3 region has the DNA TGTGCCAGCAGCCAGTACAGGGGTATGGAGCAGTACTTC. Amino acid sequence: CASSQYRGMEQYF.

This clonotype was counted between two and nine times. This rearrangement joins TRBV27 to TRBJ1-1; D possibly corresponds to TRBD1 (5 bases). The CDR3 has 12 residues. V was pared by 8 bases and J by 11 bases, with 18 bases between. CDR1 is MNHEY and CDR2 is SMNVEV in the germline V gene (reference sequence). This CDR3 is CASSLPAGRAFF. CDR3 sequence (DNA): TGTGCCAGCTCCCTCCCGGCAGGGAGGGCTTTCTTT.

About this clonotype itself: At one of its ends the junction is not consistent with the germline gene, which may arise from a read error. The J gene is TRBJ2-4, the V gene TRBV7-2; possibly TRBD1 for D (5 bases). The J call may be mistaken, given a closer DNA end match to TRBJ2-5. This CDR3 is built from 13 residues. Germline V gene lookup returns CDR1 SGHTA and CDR2 FQGNSA. CDR3 sequence (DNA): TGCGCCAGCAGCTTTTACAGGCAAGAGACCCAGTACTTC. Translated, it gives CASSFYRQETQYF.

This clonotype was picked up a small number of times. The chain combines TRBV20-1 with TRBJ2-1; the match to TRBD2 covers 8 bases. V shed 5 bases and J 2 bases; nucleotides not matched to a gene: 5. The germline CDR1 and CDR2 sequences are DFQATT and SNEGSKA (reference sequence). This CDR3 has 14 amino acids. CDR3 amino acids: CSARGGLTYNEQFF. The CDR3 nucleotides read TGCAGTGCTCGCGGGGGGCTTACCTACAATGAGCAGTTCTTC.

The chain uses TRBV5-4 and TRBJ2-5; TRBD2 aligns across 8 bases. J was trimmed by 6 bases and V by 2 bases; bases with no gene match: 9. The germline V gene encodes CDR1 SGHNT and CDR2 YYREEE (reference sequence). This CDR3 has 15 residues. The CDR3 DNA is TGTGCCAGCAGCTTCGGGGGGGGACCACAAAAGACCCAGTACTTC. This codes for CASSFGGGPQKTQYF.

The V and J genes are TRBV11-2 and TRBJ1-6; 7 bases align to TRBD1. CDR1 is SGHAT, CDR2 FQNNGV, per germline. With V trimmed by 5 bases and J by 6 bases, 7 bases remained unmatched. The CDR3 runs 15 residues. CDR3 residues: CASSRNRQGNSPLHF. Written as DNA, the CDR3 is TGTGCCAGCAGCCGAAATCGACAGGGTAATTCACCCCTCCACTTT. Filled out from reference TRBV11-2 and TRBJ1-6, the complete variable domain reads EAGVAQSPRYKIIEKRQSVAFWCNPISGHATLYWYQQILGQGPKLLIQFQNNGVVDDSQLPKDRFSAERLKGVDSTLKIQPAKLEDSAVYLCASSRNRQGNSPLHFGNGTRLTVT.

This clonotype was detected once. The V and J genes are TRBV7-2 and TRBJ1-1; D is uncertain. With 6 bases removed from V and 1 base from J, the gap between germline ends came to 9 bases. From germline, CDR1 is SGHTA and CDR2 FQGNSA. The CDR3 is 13 residues long. For the CDR3, the DNA is TGTGCCAGCAGGGCAGCTGGGAACACTGAAGCTTTCTTT. This translates into CASRAAGNTEAFF.

With regard to this clonotype: Just one base apart from a much larger clone, this may be a read error. This chain uses TRBV29-1 with TRBJ2-5; tentative D call: TRBD1 (6 bases). CDR1 is SQVTM and CDR2 is ANQGSEA in the germline V gene. This CDR3 is built from 14 residues. Trimming pared 4 bases from V and 11 bases from J, leaving 23 bases between. CDR3 in amino acids: CSVGSGAAGDEQYF. DNA for the CDR3: TGCAGCGTTGGGTCAGGGGCCGCAGGGGATGAGCAGTACTTC.

The CDR3 region is CASSHRQGRADTQYF. As DNA, the CDR3 is TGTGCCAGCAGTCATCGACAGGGAAGGGCAGATACGCAGTATTTT. This sequence joins TRBV28 and TRBJ2-3, with 7 nucleotides matching TRBD1. This CDR3 is 15 amino acids long. J lost 4 bases, V lost 5 bases, and 9 bases had no gene match. Germline V lookup: CDR1 MDHEN, CDR2 SYDVKM.

This clonotype was seen only a few times. V and J are TRBV27 and TRBJ1-6; D is ambiguous. Between the trimmed V and J ends, which lost 5 bases and 10 bases, there was a span of 15 bases. Per the germline V gene, CDR1 is MNHEY and CDR2 is SMNVEV (reference sequence). This CDR3 region has 14 residues. The DNA of the CDR3 is TGTGCCAGCAGTAACCAAAGGCTGGGATCACCCCTCCACTTT. Its translation: CASSNQRLGSPLHF.